These 15 T cell receptor beta chains were all obtained from the same sample, sequenced in a study of cytomegalovirus exposure and HLA in healthy donors. PCR primers comprised 60 Vbeta and 13 Jbeta primers. Libraries were prepared by immunoSEQ multiplex PCR; TCRdb keeps only in-frame clonotypes and omits some of them. Among roughly 150,000 clones listed, around three quarters were seen once. The specimen sequenced was PBMCs. These receptors were taken from a male donor in good health and CMV-seronegative.

This clone was observed a few times. The chain is built from TRBV5-1 and TRBJ2-5, with TRBD1 as a possible D gene (6 bases). The CDR3 totals 14 residues. V dropped 7 bases and J dropped 1 base, with 14 bases sitting between them. Germline CDR1 and CDR2: SGHRS and YFSETQ. The CDR3: CASARLDSQETQYF. DNA of the CDR3: TGCGCCAGCGCGAGGCTGGACAGCCAAGAGACCCAGTACTTC.

J is TRBJ2-3 and V is TRBV7-3; a possible D gene is TRBD1 (8 bases). From germline, CDR1 is SGHTA and CDR2 FQGTGA. V was cut by 4 bases and J by 4 bases, with 18 bases left in between. The CDR3 runs 16 residues. The DNA for the CDR3 is TGTGCCAGCAGCTCAAACAGGGGGGGTAGCGCAGATACGCAGTATTTT. This encodes CASSSNRGGSADTQYF.

CDR3 in DNA: TGTGCCAGTAGTATCGTGGGCGATCAGCCCCAGCATTTT. Translation gives CASSIVGDQPQHF. The rearrangement uses TRBV19 and TRBJ1-5; D ambiguous. The CDR3 covers 13 residues. Trimming removed 3 bases from V and 5 bases from J, with 8 bases in between. The germline gives CDR1 LNHDA, CDR2 SQIVND (reference sequence).

The gene calls are TRBV2 and TRBJ1-3; D remains unclear. V was clipped by 8 bases and J by 0 bases, with 11 bases between them. This CDR3 region has 14 residues. CDR1 SNHLY and CDR2 FYNNEI come from the germline V gene. The CDR3 sequence: CASLGHNSGNTIYF. DNA of the CDR3: TGTGCCAGCCTTGGGCATAACTCTGGAAACACCATATATTTT.

This chain joins TRBV28 and TRBJ2-5; tentative D call: TRBD1 (6 bases). Deletions cut 3 bases from V and 0 bases from J, with 14 bases between. The CDR3 totals 16 residues. In germline, CDR1 is MDHEN, CDR2 SYDVKM. CDR3 nucleotides: TGTGCCAGCAGTTTGTATACGACAGGATACCAAGAGACCCAGTACTTC. It encodes CASSLYTTGYQETQYF. Full variable domain (outside the CDR3, taken from reference TRBV28 and TRBJ2-5): DVKVTQSSRYLVKRTGEKVFLECVQDMDHENMFWYRQDPGLGLRLIYFSYDVKMKEKGDIPEGYSVSREKKERFSLILESASTNQTSMYLCASSLYTTGYQETQYFGPGTRLLVL.

This clone appeared once. The chain is built from TRBV11-3 and TRBJ1-1, with a possible D match to TRBD1 (6 bases). Trimming cost V 2 bases and J 5 bases, with 9 bases left between them. The CDR3 contains 13 residues. Per germline, CDR1 SGHNT and CDR2 YENEEA. CDR3 amino acids: CASSLRGRTEAFF. CDR3 coding DNA: TGTGCCAGCAGCTTAAGGGGGAGAACTGAAGCTTTCTTT.

Note on this clone: Germline is not matched at one junction end, which may reflect a read error. The rearrangement links TRBV7-9 to TRBJ2-3; 10 nucleotides line up with TRBD1. This CDR3 spans 19 amino acids. Germline assignment: CDR1 SEHNR and CDR2 FQNEAQ (reference sequence). CDR3 DNA: TGTGCCAGCAGCCACCACTATGCCGGGACAGGGGCCGACTCCTTCCCGGTGGATTTT. Translated, it gives CASSHHYAGTGADSFPVDF.

This clone came up a few times. The chain couples TRBV28 to TRBJ2-3, with a possible D match to TRBD1 (6 bases). The CDR3 has 17 residues. The V gene lost 6 bases and the J gene lost 0 bases, with 19 bases spanning the gap. The germline V gene encodes CDR1 MDHEN and CDR2 SYDVKM. This chain's CDR3 is CASSSTGHGASTDTQYF. The CDR3 DNA reads TGTGCCAGCAGCTCCACAGGGCACGGGGCTAGCACAGATACGCAGTATTTT. Filled out from reference TRBV28 and TRBJ2-3, the complete variable domain reads DVKVTQSSRYLVKRTGEKVFLECVQDMDHENMFWYRQDPGLGLRLIYFSYDVKMKEKGDIPEGYSVSREKKERFSLILESASTNQTSMYLCASSSTGHGASTDTQYFGPGTRLTVL.

This chain links TRBV5-1 with TRBJ2-5, with D perhaps matching TRBD2 (6 bases). CDR1 is SGHRS and CDR2 is YFSETQ in the germline V gene. Trimming stripped 2 bases from V and 1 base from J, with 9 bases between. CDR3 length: 14 residues. This CDR3 is CASSFGGVQETQYF. The CDR3 DNA reads TGCGCCAGCAGCTTTGGCGGGGTCCAAGAGACCCAGTACTTC.

The rearrangement links TRBV2 to TRBJ1-2; D is uncertain. V was pared by 9 bases and J by 4 bases, with 15 bases between. Germline CDR1 SNHLY, CDR2 FYNNEI. The CDR3 covers 13 residues. CDR3 residues: CASQRPGGYGYTF. The CDR3 nucleotides are TGTGCCAGTCAGCGGCCGGGAGGCTATGGCTACACCTTC.

This clone was found once. The V call is TRBV18, the J call TRBJ2-1; 8 nucleotides align to TRBD2. Germline CDR1 is KGHSH and CDR2 is LQKENI. Trimming cost V 6 bases and J 7 bases; bases outside gene matches: 8. The length of the CDR3 is 14 residues. The CDR3 region is CASSPGTRWNEQFF. In DNA, the CDR3 is TGTGCCAGCTCCCCCGGGACTAGGTGGAATGAGCAGTTCTTC.

This clone has more than one count but fewer than ten. J is TRBJ2-3 and V is TRBV27; D unresolved. This CDR3 is 15 amino acids long. Germline loops: CDR1 MNHEY, CDR2 SMNVEV (reference sequence). Between the trimmed V and J ends, which lost 2 bases and 0 bases, there was a span of 9 bases. DNA for the CDR3: TGTGCCAGCAGTTTAATGGAGAAGAGCACAGATACGCAGTATTTT. Translating gives CASSLMEKSTDTQYF.

The chain is built from TRBV2 and TRBJ2-2, with 10 bases matching TRBD2. The CDR3 totals 17 residues. V gave up 1 base and J gave up 2 bases; unmatched junction bases: 4. Per germline, CDR1 SNHLY and CDR2 FYNNEI. The CDR3 is CASSEGGLAANTGELFF. The CDR3 DNA reads as TGTGCCAGCAGTGAAGGCGGACTAGCGGCAAACACCGGGGAGCTGTTTTTT.

This sequence joins TRBV7-9 and TRBJ1-4, with 8 bases lining up with TRBD1. Losses at the gene ends were 0 bases for V and 7 bases for J; bases not matched to a gene: 4. The CDR3 runs to 15 residues. Germline V gene sequence: CDR1 SEHNR, CDR2 FQNEAQ (reference sequence). CDR3 amino acids: CASSLAQGESEKLFF. The CDR3 DNA reads TGTGCCAGCAGCTTAGCACAGGGGGAGAGTGAAAAACTGTTTTTT.

The chain is built from TRBV5-8 and TRBJ2-7; 8 bases are shared with TRBD1. Trimming cost V 4 bases and J 6 bases; bases outside gene matches: 6. This CDR3 comprises 13 residues. CDR1 is SGHTS, CDR2 YDEGEE, per germline. CDR3 sequence (DNA): TGTGCCAGCAGCAAGGACAGGGAACGCGAGCAGTACTTC. Translating it yields CASSKDREREQYF.